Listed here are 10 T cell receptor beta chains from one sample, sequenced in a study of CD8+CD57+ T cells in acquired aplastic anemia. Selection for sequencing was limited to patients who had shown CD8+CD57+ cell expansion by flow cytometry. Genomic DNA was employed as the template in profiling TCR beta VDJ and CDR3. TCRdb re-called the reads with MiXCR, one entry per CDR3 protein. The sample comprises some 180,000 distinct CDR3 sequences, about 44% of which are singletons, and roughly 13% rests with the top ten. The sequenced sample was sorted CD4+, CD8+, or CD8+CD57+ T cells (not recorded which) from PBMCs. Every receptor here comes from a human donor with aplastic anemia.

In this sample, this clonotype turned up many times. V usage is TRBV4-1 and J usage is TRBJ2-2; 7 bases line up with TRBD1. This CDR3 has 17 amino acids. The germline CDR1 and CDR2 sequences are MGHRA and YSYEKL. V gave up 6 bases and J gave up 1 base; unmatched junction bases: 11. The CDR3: CASRDGWTGRNTGELFF. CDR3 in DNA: TGCGCCAGCAGGGACGGCTGGACAGGCAGGAACACCGGGGAGCTGTTTTTT.

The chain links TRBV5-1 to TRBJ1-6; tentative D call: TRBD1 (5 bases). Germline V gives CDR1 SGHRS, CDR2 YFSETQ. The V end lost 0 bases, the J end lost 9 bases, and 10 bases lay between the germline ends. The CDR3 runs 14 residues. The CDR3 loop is CASSLAGYGSPLHF. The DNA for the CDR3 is TGCGCCAGCAGCTTGGCAGGGTATGGTTCACCCCTCCACTTT. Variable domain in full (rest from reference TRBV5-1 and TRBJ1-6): KAGVTQTPRYLIKTRGQQVTLSCSPISGHRSVSWYQQTPGQGLQFLFEYFSETQRNKGNFPGRFSGRQFSNSRSEMNVSTLELGDSALYLCASSLAGYGSPLHFGNGTRLTVT.

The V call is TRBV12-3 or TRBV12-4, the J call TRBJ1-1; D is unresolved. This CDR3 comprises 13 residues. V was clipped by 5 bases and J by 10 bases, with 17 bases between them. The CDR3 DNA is TGTGCCAGCAGTCTTCTCCGGGCAGTGGGAGCTTTCTTT. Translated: CASSLLRAVGAFF.

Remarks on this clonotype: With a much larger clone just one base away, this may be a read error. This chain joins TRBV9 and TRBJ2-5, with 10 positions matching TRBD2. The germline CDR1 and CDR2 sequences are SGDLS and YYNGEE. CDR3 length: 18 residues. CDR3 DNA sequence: TGTGCCAGCAGCCCGGCAGCGGGGGGGAGGTTGCGGCAAGAGACCCAGCACTTC. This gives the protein CASSPAAGGRLRQETQHF.

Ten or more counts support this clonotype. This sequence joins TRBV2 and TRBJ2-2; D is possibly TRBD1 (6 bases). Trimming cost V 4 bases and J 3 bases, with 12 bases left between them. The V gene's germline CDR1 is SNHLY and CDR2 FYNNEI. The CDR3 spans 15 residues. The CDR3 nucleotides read TGTGCCAGCAGTGTACAGGGTGGGGACACCGGGGAGCTGTTTTTT. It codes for CASSVQGGDTGELFF.

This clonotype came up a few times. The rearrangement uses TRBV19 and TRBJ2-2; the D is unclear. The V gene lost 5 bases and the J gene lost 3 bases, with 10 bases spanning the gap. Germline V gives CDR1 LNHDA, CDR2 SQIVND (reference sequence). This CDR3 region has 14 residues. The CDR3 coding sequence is TGTGCCAGTAGTCTCACAGTGGACACCGGGGAGCTGTTTTTT. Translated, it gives CASSLTVDTGELFF.

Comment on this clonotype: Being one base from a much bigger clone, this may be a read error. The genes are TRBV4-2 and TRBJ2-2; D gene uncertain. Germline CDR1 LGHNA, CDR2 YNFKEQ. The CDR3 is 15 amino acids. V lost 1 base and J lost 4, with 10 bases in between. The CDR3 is CASSQGPPGTGELFF. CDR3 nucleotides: TGTGCCAGCAGCCAAGGACCTCCGGGCACCGGGGAGCTGTTTTTT.

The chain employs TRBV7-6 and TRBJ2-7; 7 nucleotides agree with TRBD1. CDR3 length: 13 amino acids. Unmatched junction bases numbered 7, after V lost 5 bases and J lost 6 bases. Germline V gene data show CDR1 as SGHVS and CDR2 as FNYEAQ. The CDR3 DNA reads TGTGCCAGCAGCAAATGGGACAGACCCGAGCAGTACTTC. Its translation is CASSKWDRPEQYF.

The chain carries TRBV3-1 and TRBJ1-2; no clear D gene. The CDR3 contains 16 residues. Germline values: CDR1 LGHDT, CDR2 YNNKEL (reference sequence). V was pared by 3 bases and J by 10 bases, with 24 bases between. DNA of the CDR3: TGTGCCAGCAGCCACCAAGGAGGAGGGTGGGGTAATGACTACACCTTC. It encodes CASSHQGGGWGNDYTF.

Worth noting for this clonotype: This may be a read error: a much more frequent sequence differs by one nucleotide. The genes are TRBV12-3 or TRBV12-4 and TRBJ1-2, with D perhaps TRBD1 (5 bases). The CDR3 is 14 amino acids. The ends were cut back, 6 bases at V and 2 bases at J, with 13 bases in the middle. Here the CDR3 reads CASRLSGQNYGYTF. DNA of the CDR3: TGTGCCAGCAGGTTATCAGGGCAGAACTATGGCTACACCTTC.